One T cell receptor beta chain is described in this entry. This sample is drawn from a study of blood T cell repertoires in COVID-19. CDR1 is LNHDA and CDR2 is SQIVND in the germline V gene (reference sequence). The J segment lost 10 bases and the V segment lost 3 bases, leaving 7 bases of the junction unmatched. The CDR3 is 14 residues long. Profiled with immunoSEQ multiplex PCR; TCRdb holds only in-frame clones, not every one. This sample yields more than 60,000 clones, of which 89% are seen a single time; roughly 5% belongs to the top ten. The chain combines TRBV19 with TRBJ2-1, with 9 bases that match TRBD2. The origin of this receptor is a woman between 45 and 60 years old with active COVID-19. The specimen was peripheral blood. The CDR3: CASSMGAGGWEQFF. CDR3 in DNA: TGTGCCAGTAGTATGGGAGCGGGAGGTTGGGAGCAGTTCTTC.